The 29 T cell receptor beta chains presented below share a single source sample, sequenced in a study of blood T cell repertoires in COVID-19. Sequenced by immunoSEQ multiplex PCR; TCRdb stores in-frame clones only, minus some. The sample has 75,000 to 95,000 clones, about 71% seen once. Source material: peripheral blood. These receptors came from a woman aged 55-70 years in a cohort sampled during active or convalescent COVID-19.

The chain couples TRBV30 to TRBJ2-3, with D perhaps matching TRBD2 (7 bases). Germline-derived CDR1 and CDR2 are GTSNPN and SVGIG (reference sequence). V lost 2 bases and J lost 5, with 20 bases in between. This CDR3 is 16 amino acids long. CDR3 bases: TGTGCCTGGAGTCAACCCTGGGGGGGGCGTAGAGATACGCAGTATTTT. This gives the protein CAWSQPWGGRRDTQYF.

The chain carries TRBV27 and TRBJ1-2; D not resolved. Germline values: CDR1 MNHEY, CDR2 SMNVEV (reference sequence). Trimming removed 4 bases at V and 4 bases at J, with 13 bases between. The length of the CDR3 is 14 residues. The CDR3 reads CASSYREDGYGYTF. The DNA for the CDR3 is TGTGCCAGCAGTTATAGGGAGGACGGCTATGGCTACACCTTC.

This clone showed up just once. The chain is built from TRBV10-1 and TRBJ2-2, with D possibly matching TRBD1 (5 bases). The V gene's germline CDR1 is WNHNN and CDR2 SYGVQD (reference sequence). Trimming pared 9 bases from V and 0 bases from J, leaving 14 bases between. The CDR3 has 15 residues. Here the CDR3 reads CARVRQTPNTGELFF. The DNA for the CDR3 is TGCGCCAGAGTTAGACAGACCCCGAACACCGGGGAGCTGTTTTTT.

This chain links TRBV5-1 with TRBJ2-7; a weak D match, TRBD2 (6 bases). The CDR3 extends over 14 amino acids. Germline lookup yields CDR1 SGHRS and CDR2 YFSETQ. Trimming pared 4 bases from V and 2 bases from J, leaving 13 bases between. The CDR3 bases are TGCGCCAGCAGCCCTATGGAGGGGCCCTACGAGCAGTACTTC. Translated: CASSPMEGPYEQYF. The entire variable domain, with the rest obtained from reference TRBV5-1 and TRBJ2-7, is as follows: KAGVTQTPRYLIKTRGQQVTLSCSPISGHRSVSWYQQTPGQGLQFLFEYFSETQRNKGNFPGRFSGRQFSNSRSEMNVSTLELGDSALYLCASSPMEGPYEQYFGPGTRLTVT.

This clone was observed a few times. CDR3 residues: CASSLGSGAGEETQYF. CDR3 in DNA: TGTGCCAGCAGCTTAGGTAGCGGGGCAGGGGAAGAGACCCAGTACTTC. This chain links TRBV7-3 with TRBJ2-5, with TRBD2 matching 8 bases. The CDR3 covers 16 residues. Germline V gene sequence: CDR1 SGHTA, CDR2 FQGTGA. V lost 2 bases, J lost 3 bases, and 8 bases stayed unmatched. The complete variable domain, with remaining parts taken from reference TRBV7-3 and TRBJ2-5, reads GAGVSQTPSNKVTEKGKYVELRCDPISGHTALYWYRQSLGQGPEFLIYFQGTGAADDSGLPNDRFFAVRPEGSVSTLKIQRTERGDSAVYLCASSLGSGAGEETQYFGPGTRLLVL.

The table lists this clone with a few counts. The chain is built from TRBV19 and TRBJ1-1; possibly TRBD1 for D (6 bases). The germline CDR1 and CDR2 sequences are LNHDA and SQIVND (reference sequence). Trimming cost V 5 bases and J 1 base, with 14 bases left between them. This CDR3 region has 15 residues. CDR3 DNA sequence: TGTGCCAGTAGTGTCGACGGGACACCGAACACTGAAGCTTTCTTT. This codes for CASSVDGTPNTEAFF.

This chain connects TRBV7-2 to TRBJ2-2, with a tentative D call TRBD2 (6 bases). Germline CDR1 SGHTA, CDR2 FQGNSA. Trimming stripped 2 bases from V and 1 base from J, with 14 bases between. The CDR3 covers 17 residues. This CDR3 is CASSLSGGRGNTGELFF. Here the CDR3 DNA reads TGTGCCAGCAGCTTAAGTGGTGGGCGGGGGAACACCGGGGAGCTGTTTTTT. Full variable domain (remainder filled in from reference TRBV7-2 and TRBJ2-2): GAGVSQSPSNKVTEKGKDVELRCDPISGHTALYWYRQSLGQGLEFLIYFQGNSAPDKSGLPSDRFSAERTGGSVSTLTIQRTQQEDSAVYLCASSLSGGRGNTGELFFGEGSRLTVL.

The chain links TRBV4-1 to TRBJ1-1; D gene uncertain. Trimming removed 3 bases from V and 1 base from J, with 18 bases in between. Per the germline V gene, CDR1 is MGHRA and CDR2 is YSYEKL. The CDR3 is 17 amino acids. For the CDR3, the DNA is TGCGCCAGCAGCCAGTGGACTCCCAAAAAGGGGAACACTGAAGCTTTCTTT. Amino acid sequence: CASSQWTPKKGNTEAFF.

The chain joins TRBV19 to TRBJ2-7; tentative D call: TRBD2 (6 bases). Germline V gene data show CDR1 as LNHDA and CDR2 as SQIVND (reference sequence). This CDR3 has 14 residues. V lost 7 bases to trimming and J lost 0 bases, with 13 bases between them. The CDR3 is CASTPGGYSYEQYF. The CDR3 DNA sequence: TGTGCCAGTACGCCCGGGGGTTACTCCTACGAGCAGTACTTC.

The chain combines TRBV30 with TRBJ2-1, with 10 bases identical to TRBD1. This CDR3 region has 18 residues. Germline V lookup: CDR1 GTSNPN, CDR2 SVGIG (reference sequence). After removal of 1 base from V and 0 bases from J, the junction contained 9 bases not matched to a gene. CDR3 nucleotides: TGTGCCTGGAGTGGGGGACAGGGGCGAATCCTCTCCTACAATGAGCAGTTCTTC. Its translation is CAWSGGQGRILSYNEQFF. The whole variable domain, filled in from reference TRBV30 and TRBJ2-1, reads SQTIHQWPATLVQPVGSPLSLECTVEGTSNPNLYWYRQAAGRGLQLLFYSVGIGQISSEVPQNLSASRPQDRQFILSSKKLLLSDSGFYLCAWSGGQGRILSYNEQFFGPGTRLTVL.

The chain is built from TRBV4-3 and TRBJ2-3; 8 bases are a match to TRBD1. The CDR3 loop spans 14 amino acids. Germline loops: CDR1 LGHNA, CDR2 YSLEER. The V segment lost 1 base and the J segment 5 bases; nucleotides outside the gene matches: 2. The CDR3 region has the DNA TGCGCCAGCAGCCAAGGGACAGGGATAGATACGCAGTATTTT. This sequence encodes CASSQGTGIDTQYF.

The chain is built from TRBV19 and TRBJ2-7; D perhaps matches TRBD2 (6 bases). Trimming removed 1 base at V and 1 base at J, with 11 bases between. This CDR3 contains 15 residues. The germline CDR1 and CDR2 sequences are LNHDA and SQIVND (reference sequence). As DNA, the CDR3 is TGTGCCAGTAGTATAGGGAGGGGTCGATCCTACGAGCAGTACTTC. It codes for CASSIGRGRSYEQYF.

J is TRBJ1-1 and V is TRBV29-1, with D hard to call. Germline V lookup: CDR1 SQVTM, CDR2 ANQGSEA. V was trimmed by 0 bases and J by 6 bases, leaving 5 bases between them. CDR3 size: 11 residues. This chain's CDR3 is CSVEDPAEAFF. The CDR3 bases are TGCAGCGTTGAAGATCCGGCTGAAGCTTTCTTT.

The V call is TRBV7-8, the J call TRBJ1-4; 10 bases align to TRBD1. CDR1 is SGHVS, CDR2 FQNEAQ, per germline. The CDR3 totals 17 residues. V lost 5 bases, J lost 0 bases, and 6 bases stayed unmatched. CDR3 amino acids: CASSPGQGTATNEKLFF. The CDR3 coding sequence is TGTGCCAGCAGCCCGGGACAGGGGACTGCAACTAATGAAAAACTGTTTTTT. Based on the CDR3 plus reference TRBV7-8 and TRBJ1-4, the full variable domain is GAGVSQSPRYKVAKRGQDVALRCDPISGHVSLFWYQQALGQGPEFLTYFQNEAQLDKSGLPSDRFFAERPEGSVSTLKIQRTQQEDSAVYLCASSPGQGTATNEKLFFGSGTQLSVL.

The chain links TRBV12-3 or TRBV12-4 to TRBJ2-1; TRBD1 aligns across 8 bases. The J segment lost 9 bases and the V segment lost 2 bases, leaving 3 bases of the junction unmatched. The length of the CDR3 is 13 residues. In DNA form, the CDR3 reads TGTGCCAGCAGTTTACAGGGGGCGGGTGAGCAGTTCTTC. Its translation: CASSLQGAGEQFF.

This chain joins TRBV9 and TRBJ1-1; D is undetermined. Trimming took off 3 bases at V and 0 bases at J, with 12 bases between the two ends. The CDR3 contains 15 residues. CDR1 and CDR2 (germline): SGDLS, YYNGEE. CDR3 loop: CASSAEVLMNTEAFF. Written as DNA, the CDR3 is TGTGCCAGCAGCGCCGAGGTGCTAATGAACACTGAAGCTTTCTTT.

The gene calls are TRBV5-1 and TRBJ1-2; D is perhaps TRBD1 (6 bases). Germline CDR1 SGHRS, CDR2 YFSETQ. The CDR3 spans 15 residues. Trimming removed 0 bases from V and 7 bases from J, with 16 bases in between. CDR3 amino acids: CASSLAMDSVGGYTF. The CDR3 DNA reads TGCGCCAGCAGCTTGGCCATGGACAGCGTAGGTGGCTACACCTTC.

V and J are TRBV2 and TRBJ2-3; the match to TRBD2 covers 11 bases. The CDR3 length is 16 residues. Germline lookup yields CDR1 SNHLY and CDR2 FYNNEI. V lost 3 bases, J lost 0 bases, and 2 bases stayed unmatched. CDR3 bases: TGTGCCAGCAGTGATTCTAGCGGGGGGAGCACAGATACGCAGTATTTT. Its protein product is CASSDSSGGSTDTQYF. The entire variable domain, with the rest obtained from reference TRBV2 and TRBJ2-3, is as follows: EPEVTQTPSHQVTQMGQEVILRCVPISNHLYFYWYRQILGQKVEFLVSFYNNEISEKSEIFDDQFSVERPDGSNFTLKIRSTKLEDSAMYFCASSDSSGGSTDTQYFGPGTRLTVL.

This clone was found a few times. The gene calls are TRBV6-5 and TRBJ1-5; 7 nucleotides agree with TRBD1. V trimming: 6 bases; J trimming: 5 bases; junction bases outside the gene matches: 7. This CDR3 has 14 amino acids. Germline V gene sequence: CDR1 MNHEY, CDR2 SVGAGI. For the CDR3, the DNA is TGTGCCAGCAGACCCGACAGGGACCATCAGCCCCAGCATTTT. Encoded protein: CASRPDRDHQPQHF.

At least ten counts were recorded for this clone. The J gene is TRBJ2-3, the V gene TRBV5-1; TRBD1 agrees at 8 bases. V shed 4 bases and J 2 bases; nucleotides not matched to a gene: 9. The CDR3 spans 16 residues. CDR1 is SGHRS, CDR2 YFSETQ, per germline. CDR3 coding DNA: TGCGCCAGCAGCCGGACAGGGCTAGACCCCACAGATACGCAGTATTTT. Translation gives CASSRTGLDPTDTQYF.

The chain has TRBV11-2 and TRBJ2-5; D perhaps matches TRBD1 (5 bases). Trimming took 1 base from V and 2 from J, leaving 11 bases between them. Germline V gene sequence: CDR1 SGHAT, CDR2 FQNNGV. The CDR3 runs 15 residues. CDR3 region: CASSLGVGVQETQYF. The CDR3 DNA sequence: TGTGCCAGCAGCTTAGGGGTAGGGGTACAAGAGACCCAGTACTTC.

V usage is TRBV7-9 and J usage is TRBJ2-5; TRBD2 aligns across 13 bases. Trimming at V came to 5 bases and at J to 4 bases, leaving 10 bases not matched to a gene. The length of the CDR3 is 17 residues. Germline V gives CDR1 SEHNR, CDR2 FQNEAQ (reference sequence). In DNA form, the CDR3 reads TGTGCCAGCAGCCCGGGACTAGCGGGGATGGCCCTAGAGACCCAGTACTTC. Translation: CASSPGLAGMALETQYF.

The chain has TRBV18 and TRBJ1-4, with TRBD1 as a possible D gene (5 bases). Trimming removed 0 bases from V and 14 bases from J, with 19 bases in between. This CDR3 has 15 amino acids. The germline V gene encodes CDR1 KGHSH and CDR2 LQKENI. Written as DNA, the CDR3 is TGTGCCAGCTCACCACCTAAGGCAGGGCGTGAACGTCTGTTTTTT. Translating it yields CASSPPKAGRERLFF.

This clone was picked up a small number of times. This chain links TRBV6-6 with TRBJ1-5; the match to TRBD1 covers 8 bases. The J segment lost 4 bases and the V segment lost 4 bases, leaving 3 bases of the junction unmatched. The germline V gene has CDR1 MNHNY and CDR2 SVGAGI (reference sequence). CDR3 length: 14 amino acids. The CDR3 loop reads CASSWTGSNQPQHF. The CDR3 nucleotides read TGTGCCAGCAGTTGGACAGGGTCAAATCAGCCCCAGCATTTT.

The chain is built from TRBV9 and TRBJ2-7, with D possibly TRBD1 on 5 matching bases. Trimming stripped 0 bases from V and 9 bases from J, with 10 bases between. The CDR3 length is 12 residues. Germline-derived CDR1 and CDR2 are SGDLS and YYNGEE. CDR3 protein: CASSVDRGLQYF. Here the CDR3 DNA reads TGTGCCAGCAGCGTAGATAGGGGTTTGCAGTACTTC.

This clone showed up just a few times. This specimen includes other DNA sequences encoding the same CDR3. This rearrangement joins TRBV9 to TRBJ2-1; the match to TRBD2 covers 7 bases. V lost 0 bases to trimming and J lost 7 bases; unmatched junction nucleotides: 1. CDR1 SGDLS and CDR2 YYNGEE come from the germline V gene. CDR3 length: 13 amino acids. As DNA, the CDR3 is TGTGCCAGCAGCGTAGCGGGGGGAAATGAGCAGTTCTTC. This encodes CASSVAGGNEQFF.

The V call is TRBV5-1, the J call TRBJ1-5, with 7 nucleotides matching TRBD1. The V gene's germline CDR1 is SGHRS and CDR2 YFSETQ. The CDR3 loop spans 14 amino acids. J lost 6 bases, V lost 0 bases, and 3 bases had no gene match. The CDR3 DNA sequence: TGCGCCAGCAGCTTGGTGGCAGGGGGTCAGCCCCAGCATTTT. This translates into CASSLVAGGQPQHF.

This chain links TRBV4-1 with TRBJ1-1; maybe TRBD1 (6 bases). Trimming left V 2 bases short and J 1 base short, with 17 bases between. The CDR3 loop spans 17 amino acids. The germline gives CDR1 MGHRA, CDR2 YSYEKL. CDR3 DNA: TGCGCCAGCAGCCAATTCCAGGGGCTGATCGGGAACACTGAAGCTTTCTTT. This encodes CASSQFQGLIGNTEAFF.

The CDR3 DNA reads TGCAGTGCTATGACAGGGGTAGAGCAGTACTTC. Protein sequence: CSAMTGVEQYF. The chain carries TRBV20-1 and TRBJ2-7; 8 nucleotides agree with TRBD1. Germline V lookup: CDR1 DFQATT, CDR2 SNEGSKA (reference sequence). The CDR3 loop spans 11 amino acids. V was pared by 4 bases and J by 7 bases, with 3 bases of the junction left unmatched.